This T cell receptor beta chain was sequenced during a study of T cell responses to AZD1222 COVID-19 vaccine. Study findings and constraints: Compared with day 0, the breadth and depth of the Spike-specific TCR repertoire rose significantly after two doses of AZD1222. Possibly, clonal diversity was underestimated; donors were largely white British and included more females. Repertoire sampling was restricted to post-peak T cell response timepoints. Only six or seven AZD1222 recipients tested seropositive at baseline.

In the case of this clone: Its specificity is unknown.

Generated by immunoSEQ multiplex PCR, the TCRdb table keeps only in-frame clones and is missing some. The sample yields 90,000 to 150,000 clones, around 90% seen once. This sequence originates from an adult who received the AZD1222 COVID-19 vaccine. The specimen was peripheral blood, collected 28 days after the second AZD1222 dose.

In DNA form, the CDR3 reads TGTGCCAGCAGCTTGACTAGCGGGGGGAACACCGGGGAGCTGTTTTTT. Translating gives CASSLTSGGNTGELFF. This chain joins TRBV7-2 and TRBJ2-2; TRBD2 agrees at 12 bases. The CDR3 sequence is 16 residues long. V shed 3 bases, J shed 1 base, and the junction held 0 bases outside the gene matches. Germline CDR1 SGHTA, CDR2 FQGNSA.